Shown below are 20 T cell receptor beta chains from a single sample sequenced in a study of cytomegalovirus exposure and HLA in healthy donors. PCR primers comprised 60 Vbeta and 13 Jbeta primers. This table comes from immunoSEQ multiplex PCR, and its TCRdb copy is limited to in-frame clones, with some not included. The repertoire consists of 150,000 to 200,000 clones, with more than 65% occurring once and the leading ten covering around a tenth. The sample taken for sequencing was PBMCs. These receptors were collected from a man in his late teens or twenties in good health and CMV-seropositive.

The V and J genes are TRBV4-1 and TRBJ1-1; 8 nucleotides align to TRBD1. V shed 0 bases and J 8 bases; nucleotides not matched to a gene: 5. Germline V gives CDR1 MGHRA, CDR2 YSYEKL. The CDR3 extends over 14 amino acids. CDR3 coding DNA: TGCGCCAGCAGCCAAGATCGACAGGGGTTGGAAGCTTTCTTT. Translation gives CASSQDRQGLEAFF.

The chain joins TRBV19 to TRBJ1-5, with 7 bases fitting TRBD1. Germline-derived CDR1 and CDR2 are LNHDA and SQIVND (reference sequence). This CDR3 region has 14 residues. The ends lost 4 bases at V and 7 bases at J; junction bases unmatched: 7. The chain's CDR3 is CASSTRQGTQPQHF. The CDR3 bases are TGTGCCAGTAGTACACGACAGGGAACCCAGCCCCAGCATTTT.

The rearrangement links TRBV27 to TRBJ2-3; 12 positions match TRBD2. The CDR3 spans 17 residues. V shed 5 bases and J 3 bases; nucleotides not matched to a gene: 9. Germline V lookup: CDR1 MNHEY, CDR2 SMNVEV (reference sequence). The CDR3 DNA is TGTGCCAGCAGTCCCAGGGTCGGACTAGCGGGAACAGATACGCAGTATTTT. Translating gives CASSPRVGLAGTDTQYF.

The chain uses TRBV9 and TRBJ1-3, with a weak D call TRBD1 (6 bases). Trimming left V 4 bases short and J 4 bases short, with 15 bases between. The CDR3 covers 15 residues. Germline CDR1 reads SGDLS; CDR2 reads YYNGEE. CDR3 region: CASSTGGGDGNTIYF. DNA of the CDR3: TGTGCCAGCAGCACCGGGGGGGGCGACGGAAACACCATATATTTT.

The chain couples TRBV2 to TRBJ1-2; TRBD1 aligns across 7 bases. The CDR3 runs to 13 residues. Germline-derived CDR1 and CDR2 are SNHLY and FYNNEI. Unmatched junction bases numbered 2, after V lost 3 bases and J lost 4 bases. CDR3 bases: TGTGCCAGCAGTGATTGGGACAGCTATGGCTACACCTTC. Residues: CASSDWDSYGYTF. Variable domain in full (rest from reference TRBV2 and TRBJ1-2): EPEVTQTPSHQVTQMGQEVILRCVPISNHLYFYWYRQILGQKVEFLVSFYNNEISEKSEIFDDQFSVERPDGSNFTLKIRSTKLEDSAMYFCASSDWDSYGYTFGSGTRLTVV.

This clone showed up just once. V and J are TRBV27 and TRBJ2-1; D ambiguous. The CDR3 has 18 residues. Germline V gene lookup returns CDR1 MNHEY and CDR2 SMNVEV (reference sequence). The V end was cut by 2 bases, the J end by 6 bases, with 23 bases between. CDR3 bases: TGTGCCAGCAGTTTACCCCCCTACCCAACCCCTACTCCCAATGAGCAGTTCTTC. It yields the protein CASSLPPYPTPTPNEQFF.

The chain couples TRBV29-1 to TRBJ1-5, with a weak D call TRBD1 (5 bases). The germline V gene has CDR1 SQVTM and CDR2 ANQGSEA. The CDR3 runs to 14 residues. V was trimmed by 5 bases and J by 0 bases, leaving 11 bases between them. CDR3 sequence reads: CSVLTGVSNQPQHF. DNA for the CDR3: TGCAGCGTTCTTACGGGGGTTAGCAATCAGCCCCAGCATTTT.

V gene TRBV6-6 combines with J gene TRBJ1-2, with 9 bases aligning to TRBD1. CDR1 and CDR2 from the germline V gene are MNHNY and SVGAGI (reference sequence). This CDR3 region has 13 residues. Trimming cost V 4 bases and J 8 bases; bases outside gene matches: 5. CDR3 sequence (DNA): TGTGCCAGCAGTTCACAGGGGGCCGGGGGCTACACCTTC. It translates to CASSSQGAGGYTF.

This rearrangement joins TRBV6-5 to TRBJ1-1; 9 nucleotides align to TRBD1. Germline lookup yields CDR1 MNHEY and CDR2 SVGAGI. The junction had 4 bases not matched to a gene; V was cut back by 5 bases and J by 12 bases. The CDR3 sequence is 11 residues long. The CDR3 region is CASSTDRGTFF. CDR3 bases: TGTGCCAGCAGTACGGACAGGGGAACTTTCTTT.

The rearrangement uses TRBV5-1 and TRBJ1-2, with D unclear. The germline gives CDR1 SGHRS, CDR2 YFSETQ. V lost 0 bases and J lost 4, with 13 bases in between. This CDR3 spans 15 amino acids. In DNA form, the CDR3 reads TGCGCCAGCAGCTTGGACGTCGGTTTGGTCTATGGCTACACCTTC. Protein sequence: CASSLDVGLVYGYTF.

The J gene is TRBJ1-2, the V gene TRBV30, with D possibly TRBD1 on 5 matching bases. CDR3 length: 12 amino acids. V lost 1 base and J 7 bases, leaving 10 bases between the germline ends. Germline assignment: CDR1 GTSNPN and CDR2 SVGIG (reference sequence). The CDR3 DNA sequence: TGTGCCTGGAGTGGGTCTAGGGGTGGCTACACCTTC. It codes for CAWSGSRGGYTF.

To note about this clone: Its ends do not fully match the called genes, so a read error is possible. The chain couples TRBV2 to TRBJ2-1, with D perhaps matching TRBD2 (6 bases). Germline-derived CDR1 and CDR2 are SNHLY and FYNNEI. The CDR3 spans 13 residues. The DNA for the CDR3 is TGTGCCAGCAGCCCAGATCGGGACTCTGTGGAGCTCTTC. It yields the protein CASSPDRDSVELF.

V usage is TRBV28 and J usage is TRBJ2-7; 7 bases are a match to TRBD1. This CDR3 has 14 residues. With V trimmed by 4 bases and J by 3 bases, 6 bases remained unmatched. Germline V gene sequence: CDR1 MDHEN, CDR2 SYDVKM. CDR3 protein: CASSSRTGRYEQYF. CDR3 nucleotide sequence: TGTGCCAGCAGTTCCCGGACAGGACGCTACGAGCAGTACTTC.

The CDR3 is CASSSKLYYGYTF. The CDR3 nucleotides are TGTGCCAGCAGCTCTAAGCTTTACTATGGCTACACCTTC. This chain links TRBV5-4 with TRBJ1-2; D unresolved. V was trimmed by 3 bases and J by 3 bases, leaving 9 bases between them. Germline lookup yields CDR1 SGHNT and CDR2 YYREEE (reference sequence). The CDR3 extends over 13 amino acids.

The gene calls are TRBV10-2 and TRBJ1-2; 9 bases are a match to TRBD1. Germline trimming cut 2 bases from V and 8 bases from J; bases unmatched to any gene: 3. Germline CDR1 is WSHSY and CDR2 is SAAADI. CDR3 length: 13 amino acids. The CDR3 here is CASSERTGEGYTF. For the CDR3, the DNA is TGCGCCAGCAGTGAGCGGACAGGGGAAGGCTACACCTTC.

The V call is TRBV28, the J call TRBJ1-2; perhaps TRBD1 as D (5 bases). The germline V and J ends were trimmed by 6 bases and 7 bases, with 18 bases remaining between them. Per germline, CDR1 MDHEN and CDR2 SYDVKM. The CDR3 sequence is 14 residues long. The CDR3 loop reads CASSPLVGAAGYTF. In DNA form, the CDR3 reads TGTGCCAGCAGCCCCTTGGTAGGGGCGGCTGGCTACACCTTC.

This clone was seen more than once but under ten times. The chain employs TRBV9 and TRBJ1-1; D ambiguous. The CDR3 is 14 amino acids. The germline V gene has CDR1 SGDLS and CDR2 YYNGEE. V was shortened by 2 bases and J by 4 bases, with 12 bases between the two germline ends. The CDR3 region has the DNA TGTGCCAGCAGCGTGACGGGAGGAGGCACTGAAGCTTTCTTT. This encodes CASSVTGGGTEAFF.

This sequence joins TRBV28 and TRBJ1-2; TRBD1 matches at 8 bases. Germline V lookup: CDR1 MDHEN, CDR2 SYDVKM. This CDR3 is 14 amino acids long. The V gene end was trimmed by 2 bases and the J gene end by 6 bases; junction bases not matched to a gene: 5. The CDR3 protein is CASSLTGQVNGYTF. The CDR3 bases are TGTGCCAGCAGTTTAACGGGACAGGTCAATGGCTACACCTTC.

The chain joins TRBV5-1 to TRBJ2-1; TRBD2 matches 9 bases. The CDR3 has 14 amino acids. V lost 2 bases to trimming and J lost 4 bases; unmatched junction nucleotides: 1. The germline gives CDR1 SGHRS, CDR2 YFSETQ. CDR3 amino acids: CASSLTSGYNEQFF. CDR3 DNA sequence: TGCGCCAGCAGCTTAACTAGCGGGTACAATGAGCAGTTCTTC.

The chain recombines TRBV30 with TRBJ1-1, with D maybe TRBD1 (5 bases). The CDR3 length is 13 residues. CDR1 and CDR2 (germline): GTSNPN, SVGIG (reference sequence). V was trimmed by 5 bases and J by 1 base, leaving 11 bases between them. The CDR3 region is CAWDNGQNTEAFF. The CDR3 DNA sequence: TGTGCCTGGGATAACGGACAGAACACTGAAGCTTTCTTT.